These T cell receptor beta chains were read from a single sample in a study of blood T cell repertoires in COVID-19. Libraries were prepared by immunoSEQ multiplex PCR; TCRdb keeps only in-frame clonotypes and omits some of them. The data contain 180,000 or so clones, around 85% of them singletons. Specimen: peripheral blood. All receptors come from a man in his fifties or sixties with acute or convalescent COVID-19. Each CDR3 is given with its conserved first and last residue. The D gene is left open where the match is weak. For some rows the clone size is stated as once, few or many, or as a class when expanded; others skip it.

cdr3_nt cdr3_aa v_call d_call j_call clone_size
TGTGCCAGCAGTTTATGGACAGGGAGTACAGATACGCAGTATTTT CASSLWTGSTDTQYF TRBV27 TRBD1 TRBJ2-3 NA
TGTGCCAGCAGTGAATCTCGGGGGGCGGGAGAGACCCAGTACTTC CASSESRGAGETQYF TRBV25-1 NA TRBJ2-5 once
TGTGCCACCAGTGGCCGACAGGGGGCCAACTACAATGAGCAGTTCTTC CATSGRQGANYNEQFF TRBV24-1 TRBD1 TRBJ2-1 NA
TGTGCCAGCAGCTTATGGAGACTAGCTATCTACAATGAGCAGTTCTTC CASSLWRLAIYNEQFF TRBV7-8 TRBD2 TRBJ2-1 NA
TGTGCCAGAAGCTTGGTGCCTAGCGGGAAACACACCGGGGAGCTGTTTTTT CARSLVPSGKHTGELFF TRBV5-3 TRBD2 TRBJ2-2 NA
TGTGCCAGCTCCCCCCTTCTAGGCCGAGAGACCCAGTACTTC CASSPLLGRETQYF TRBV18 NA TRBJ2-5 NA
TGTGCCAGCGGAGACAGCGCCTTCTATGGCTACACCTTC CASGDSAFYGYTF TRBV27 NA TRBJ1-2 NA
TGTGCCAGCAGCGCGACAGTTAGGCATTCACCCCTCCACTTT CASSATVRHSPLHF TRBV7-2 NA TRBJ1-6 NA
TGTGCCAGCAGCGCGGACAGACCGGATACGCAGTATTTT CASSADRPDTQYF TRBV5-4 NA TRBJ2-3 NA
TGTGCCAGCACCTTGACTAGCGGGTCCCTTGGGCATGAGCAGTTCTTC CASTLTSGSLGHEQFF TRBV3-1/TRBV3-2 TRBD2 TRBJ2-1 NA
TGCGCCAGCAGCCCCTCTCCAGCGGAAACCTACGAGCAGTACTTC CASSPSPAETYEQYF TRBV5-1 NA TRBJ2-7 NA
TGTGCCAGCAGCTCAAGAAGACTAGCGGGAGTTGGGGAGCAGTACTTC CASSSRRLAGVGEQYF TRBV5-8 TRBD2 TRBJ2-7 NA
TGTGCCAGCAGCTTGTATCCTGCAGATACGCAGTATTTT CASSLYPADTQYF TRBV5-4 NA TRBJ2-3 once
TGTGCCAGCAGCTTAGTTGGAGCGGGAGGGCGTGGCTCCTACAATGAGCAGTTCTTC CASSLVGAGGRGSYNEQFF TRBV7-3 TRBD2 TRBJ2-1 NA
TGTGCCAGTAGTATAGTAGGCCTAGCCTCCTACAATGAGCAGTTCTTC CASSIVGLASYNEQFF TRBV19 NA TRBJ2-1 NA
TGTGCCAGCAAGTACACAGAGCAAGAGACCCAGTACTTC CASKYTEQETQYF TRBV18 NA TRBJ2-5 NA
TGTGCTAGCAGCCTATCGACTAGCGGAACACAGCAGTATTTT CASSLSTSGTQQYF TRBV7-7 TRBD2 TRBJ2-3 once
TGTGCCACCCAGGCCCCCGGAAGTGGCTACACCTTC CATQAPGSGYTF TRBV28 NA TRBJ1-2 once
TGTGCCAGCTCCACGGGGATGAGGGACAATGAGCAGTTCTTC CASSTGMRDNEQFF TRBV5-4 NA TRBJ2-1 NA
TGTGCCAGCAGTCGCCTTTACAGTGCCGTGAATTCACCCCTCCACTTT CASSRLYSAVNSPLHF TRBV3-1/TRBV3-2 NA TRBJ1-6 NA
TGTGCCAGCAGCTTGACAGGGGGGGGAAACACCATATATTTT CASSLTGGGNTIYF TRBV11-2 TRBD1 TRBJ1-3 NA
TGTGCCAGCAGCCGGGACGGGAGGTCACCCCTCCACTTT CASSRDGRSPLHF TRBV7-8 NA TRBJ1-6 NA
TGCGCCAGCAGCTTGGTCCCGGAGGTTTGGGAAACCCAGTACTTC CASSLVPEVWETQYF TRBV5-1 NA TRBJ2-5 NA